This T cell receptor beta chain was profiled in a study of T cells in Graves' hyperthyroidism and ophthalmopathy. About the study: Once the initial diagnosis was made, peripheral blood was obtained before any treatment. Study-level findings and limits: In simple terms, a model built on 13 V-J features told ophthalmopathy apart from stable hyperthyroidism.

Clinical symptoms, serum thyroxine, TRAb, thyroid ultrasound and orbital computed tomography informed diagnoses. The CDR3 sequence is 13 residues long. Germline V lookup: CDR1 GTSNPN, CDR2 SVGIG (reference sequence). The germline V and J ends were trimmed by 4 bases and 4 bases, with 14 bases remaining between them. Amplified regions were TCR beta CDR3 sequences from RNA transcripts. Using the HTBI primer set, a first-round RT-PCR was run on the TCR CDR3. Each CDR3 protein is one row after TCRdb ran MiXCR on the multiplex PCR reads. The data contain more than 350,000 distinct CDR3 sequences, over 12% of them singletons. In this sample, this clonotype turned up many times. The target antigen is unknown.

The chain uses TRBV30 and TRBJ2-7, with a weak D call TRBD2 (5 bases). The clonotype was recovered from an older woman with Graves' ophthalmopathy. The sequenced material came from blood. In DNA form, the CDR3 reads TGTGCCTGGATTAAGACTCGAGGGTACGAGCAGTACTTC. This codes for CAWIKTRGYEQYF.